The sequence of this TCR beta chain was determined in a study of control samples from healthy donors and cancer patients. Sequenced by immunoSEQ multiplex PCR; TCRdb stores in-frame clones only, minus some. The sample includes roughly 150,000 clones, around nine tenths of them seen just once. V was cut by 7 bases and J by 4 bases, with 13 bases left in between. Germline V gives CDR1 MNHNY, CDR2 SVGAGI (reference sequence). This CDR3 contains 13 residues. The specimen was blood. This receptor was obtained from a man between 18 and 35 years old in good health. This sequence joins TRBV6-6 and TRBJ2-5, with no clear D. The CDR3 sequence is CASTQRSRETQYF. The CDR3 nucleotides are TGTGCCAGCACTCAAAGGTCCCGAGAGACCCAGTACTTC.